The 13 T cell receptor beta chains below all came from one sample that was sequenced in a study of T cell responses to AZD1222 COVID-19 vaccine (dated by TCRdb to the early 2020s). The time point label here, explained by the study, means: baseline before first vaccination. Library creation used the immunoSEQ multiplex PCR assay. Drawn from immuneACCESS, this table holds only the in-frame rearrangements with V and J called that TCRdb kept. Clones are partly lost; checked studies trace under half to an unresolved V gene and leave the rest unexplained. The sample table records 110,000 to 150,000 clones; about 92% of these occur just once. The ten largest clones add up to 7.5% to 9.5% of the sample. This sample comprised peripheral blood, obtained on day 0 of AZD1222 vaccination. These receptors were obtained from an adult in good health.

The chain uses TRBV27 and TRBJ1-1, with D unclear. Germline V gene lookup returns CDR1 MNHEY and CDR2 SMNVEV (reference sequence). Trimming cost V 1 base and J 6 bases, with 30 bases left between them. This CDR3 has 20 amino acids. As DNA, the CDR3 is TGTGCCAGCAGTTTATTCCCCCCTGACGGTAAGGTAGGACGGTTCGCTGAAGCTTTCTTT. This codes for CASSLFPPDGKVGRFAEAFF.

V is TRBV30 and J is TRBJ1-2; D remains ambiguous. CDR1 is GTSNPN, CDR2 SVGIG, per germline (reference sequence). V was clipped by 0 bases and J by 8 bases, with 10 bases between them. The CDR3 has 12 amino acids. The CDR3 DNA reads TGTGCCTGGAGTGTAACGGCGGGAGGCTACACCTTC. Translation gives CAWSVTAGGYTF.

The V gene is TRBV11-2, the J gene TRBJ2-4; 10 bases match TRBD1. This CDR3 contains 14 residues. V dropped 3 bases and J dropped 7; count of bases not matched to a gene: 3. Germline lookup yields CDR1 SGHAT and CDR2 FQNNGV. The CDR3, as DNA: TGTGCCAGCAGCTTCCGGGACAGGGGTAACATTCAGTACTTC. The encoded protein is CASSFRDRGNIQYF. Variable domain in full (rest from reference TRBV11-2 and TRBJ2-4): EAGVAQSPRYKIIEKRQSVAFWCNPISGHATLYWYQQILGQGPKLLIQFQNNGVVDDSQLPKDRFSAERLKGVDSTLKIQPAKLEDSAVYLCASSFRDRGNIQYFGAGTRLSVL.

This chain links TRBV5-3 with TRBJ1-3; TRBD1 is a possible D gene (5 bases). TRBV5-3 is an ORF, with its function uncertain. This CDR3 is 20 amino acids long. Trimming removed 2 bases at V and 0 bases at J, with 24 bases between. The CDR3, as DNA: TGTGCCAGAAGCTTCGTGATCGAAAGGGAAGGGGTCCCCTCTGGAAACACCATATATTTT. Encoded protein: CARSFVIEREGVPSGNTIYF.

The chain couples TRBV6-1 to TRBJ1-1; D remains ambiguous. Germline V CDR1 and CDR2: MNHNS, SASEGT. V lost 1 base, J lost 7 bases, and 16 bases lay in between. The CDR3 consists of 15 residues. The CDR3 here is CASSEVALALGEAFF. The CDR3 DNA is TGTGCCAGCAGTGAAGTAGCCCTGGCTTTAGGTGAAGCTTTCTTT.

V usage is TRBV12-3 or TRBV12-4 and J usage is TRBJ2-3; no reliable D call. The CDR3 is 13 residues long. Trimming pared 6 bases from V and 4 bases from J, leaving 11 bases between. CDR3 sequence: CASSNPGPDTQYF. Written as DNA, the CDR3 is TGTGCCAGCAGCAACCCGGGCCCAGATACGCAGTATTTT.

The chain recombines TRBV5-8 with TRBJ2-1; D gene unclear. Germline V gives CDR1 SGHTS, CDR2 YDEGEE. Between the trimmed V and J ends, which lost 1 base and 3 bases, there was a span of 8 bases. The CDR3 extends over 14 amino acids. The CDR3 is CASSLWEHYNEQFF. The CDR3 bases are TGTGCCAGCAGCTTGTGGGAACACTACAATGAGCAGTTCTTC.

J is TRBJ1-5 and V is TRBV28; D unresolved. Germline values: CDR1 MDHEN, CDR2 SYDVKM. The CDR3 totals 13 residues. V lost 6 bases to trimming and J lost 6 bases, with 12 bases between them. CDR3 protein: CASSSGRTQPQHF. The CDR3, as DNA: TGTGCCAGCAGCTCTGGGCGGACTCAGCCCCAGCATTTT.

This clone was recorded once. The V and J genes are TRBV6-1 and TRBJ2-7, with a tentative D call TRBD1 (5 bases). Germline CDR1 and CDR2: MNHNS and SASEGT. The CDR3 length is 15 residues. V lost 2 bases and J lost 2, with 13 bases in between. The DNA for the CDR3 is TGTGCCAGCAGTGAAAGGGGTACAGTACCCTACGAGCAGTACTTC. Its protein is CASSERGTVPYEQYF.

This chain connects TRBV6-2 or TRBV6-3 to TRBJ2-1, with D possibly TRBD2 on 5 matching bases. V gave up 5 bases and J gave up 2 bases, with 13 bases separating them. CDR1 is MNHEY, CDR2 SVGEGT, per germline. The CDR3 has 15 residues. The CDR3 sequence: CASSVGVSPYNEQFF. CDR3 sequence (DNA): TGTGCCAGCAGTGTCGGGGTCTCACCCTACAATGAGCAGTTCTTC.

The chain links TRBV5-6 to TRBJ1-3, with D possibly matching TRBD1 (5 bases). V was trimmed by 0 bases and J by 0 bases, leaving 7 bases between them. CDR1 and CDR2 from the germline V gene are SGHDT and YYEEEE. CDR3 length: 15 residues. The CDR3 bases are TGTGCCAGCAGCTTGGCAGGGCCCTCTGGAAACACCATATATTTT. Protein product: CASSLAGPSGNTIYF. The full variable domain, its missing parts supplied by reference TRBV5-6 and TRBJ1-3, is DAGVTQSPTHLIKTRGQQVTLRCSPKSGHDTVSWYQQALGQGPQFIFQYYEEEERQRGNFPDRFSGHQFPNYSSELNVNALLLGDSALYLCASSLAGPSGNTIYFGEGSWLTVV.

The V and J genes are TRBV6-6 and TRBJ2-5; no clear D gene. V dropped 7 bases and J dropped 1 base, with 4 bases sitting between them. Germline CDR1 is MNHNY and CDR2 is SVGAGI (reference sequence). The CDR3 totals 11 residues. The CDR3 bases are TGTGCCAGCACCCTCCAAGAGACCCAGTACTTC. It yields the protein CASTLQETQYF.

This CDR3 is CASSARGLPAEKLFF. DNA for the CDR3: TGTGCCAGCAGCGCCCGCGGCCTCCCGGCTGAAAAACTGTTTTTT. The chain has TRBV6-5 and TRBJ1-4; D gene unclear. The CDR3 is 15 residues long. V was clipped by 6 bases and J by 7 bases, with 18 bases between them. Germline lookup yields CDR1 MNHEY and CDR2 SVGAGI.